This passage covers 31 T cell receptor beta chains from one sample sequenced in a study of regulatory T cells in long-lasting Graves disease. The time point here: newly diagnosed GD, antithyroid drugs for less than 3 months. From PBMCs, RNA was extracted and then used to make the TCR library. For TCR beta, libraries came from iRepertoire HTBI primers and Arm-PCR of CDR3 regions. TCRdb reanalysed the multiplex PCR reads using MiXCR and keeps one entry per CDR3 protein. The sample comprises hundreds of thousands of distinct CDR3 sequences, roughly 17% of which are singletons, and approximately 12% rests with the top ten. This sample also belongs to another study, concerning T cells in Graves' hyperthyroidism and ophthalmopathy.

Sequences were derived from peripheral blood mononuclear cells (PBMCs), sampled at new diagnosis, from a patient treated with antithyroid drugs. These receptor sequences come from a woman aged 25 to 39 with Graves disease.

This clonotype was observed many times. CDR3 sequence: CSAREGLAGPSTDTQYF. In DNA form, the CDR3 reads TGCAGTGCTAGAGAAGGACTAGCGGGTCCTAGCACAGATACGCAGTATTTT. The chain uses TRBV20-1 and TRBJ2-3, with 11 bases identical to TRBD2. V shed 0 bases, J shed 0 bases, and the junction held 5 bases outside the gene matches. This CDR3 spans 17 amino acids. CDR1 and CDR2 (germline): DFQATT, SNEGSKA (reference sequence).

V and J are TRBV5-4 and TRBJ2-7; 8 bases align to TRBD1. V was pared by 4 bases and J by 5 bases, with 8 bases of the junction left unmatched. Germline values: CDR1 SGHNT, CDR2 YYREEE (reference sequence). The CDR3 extends over 14 amino acids. For the CDR3, the DNA is TGTGCCAGCAGCCGACTGGACAGGGAAAACGAGCAGTACTTC. Its translation: CASSRLDRENEQYF.

This clonotype has at least ten counts. V is TRBV30 and J is TRBJ1-1, with a tentative D call TRBD1 (6 bases). Trimming shortened V by 2 bases and J by 9 bases, and 22 bases separated the two germline ends. The CDR3 extends over 15 amino acids. Per germline, CDR1 GTSNPN and CDR2 SVGIG (reference sequence). The CDR3 sequence: CAWSRIDRRSDKAFF. In DNA form, the CDR3 reads TGTGCCTGGAGTAGAATTGACAGGCGGTCTGATAAAGCTTTCTTT.

There are many counts of this clonotype. V gene TRBV20-1 combines with J gene TRBJ2-7, with D hard to call. CDR1 and CDR2 (germline): DFQATT, SNEGSKA (reference sequence). This CDR3 spans 14 amino acids. V gave up 3 bases and J gave up 0 bases, with 12 bases separating them. DNA of the CDR3: TGCAGTGCTAGCCAAACAACCGCCTCCTACGAGCAGTACTTC. Translating it yields CSASQTTASYEQYF.

This clonotype was seen at least ten times. V gene TRBV28 combines with J gene TRBJ2-7; TRBD2 aligns across 8 bases. The V gene end was trimmed by 6 bases and the J gene end by 0 bases; junction bases not matched to a gene: 10. From germline, CDR1 is MDHEN and CDR2 SYDVKM. This CDR3 contains 16 residues. The CDR3 region has the DNA TGTGCCAGCAGCTTTCCGAGCGGGAGAGGCTCCTACGAGCAGTACTTC. It specifies CASSFPSGRGSYEQYF.

This clonotype was seen a few times. The chain links TRBV5-1 to TRBJ1-3; D is ambiguous. V lost 1 base, J lost 2 bases, and 19 bases lay in between. From germline, CDR1 is SGHRS and CDR2 YFSETQ. The CDR3 is made up of 18 amino acids. The CDR3 sequence: CASSLKGRHITAGNTIYF. CDR3 DNA sequence: TGCGCCAGCAGCTTGAAAGGGAGGCACATCACGGCTGGAAACACCATATATTTT.

Details on this clonotype: One end of the junction fails to match germline, which may point to a read error. The chain has TRBV20-1 and TRBJ1-6, with D possibly matching TRBD1 (5 bases). CDR1 is DFQATT, CDR2 SNEGSKA, per germline (reference sequence). This CDR3 is 16 amino acids long. The CDR3 sequence is CSARAFRDGTNSPLLF. Written as DNA, the CDR3 is TGCAGTGCCCGCGCGTTTCGGGACGGGACTAATTCACCCCTCCTCTTT.

This clonotype was seen many times. The CDR3 loop reads CASSARREGKLFF. The CDR3 DNA is TGTGCCAGCAGCGCCCGTCGAGAGGGGAAACTGTTTTTT. The chain combines TRBV12-3 or TRBV12-4 with TRBJ1-4; TRBD1 might be the D (5 bases). This CDR3 spans 13 amino acids. V shed 6 bases and J shed 11 bases, with 16 bases lying between them.

The genes are TRBV14 and TRBJ2-7, with 9 bases identical to TRBD2. Germline CDR1 and CDR2: SGHDN and FVKESK. J lost 0 bases, V lost 5 bases, and 8 bases had no gene match. CDR3 length: 16 residues. This CDR3 is CASSDRTSGPSYEQYF. As DNA, the CDR3 is TGTGCCAGCAGCGACCGAACTAGCGGGCCCTCCTACGAGCAGTACTTC.

This clonotype was detected many times. The chain combines TRBV11-2 with TRBJ2-1, with a tentative D call TRBD2 (6 bases). V was clipped by 5 bases and J by 7 bases, with 15 bases between them. The CDR3 is 14 residues long. The V gene's germline CDR1 is SGHAT and CDR2 FQNNGV. The CDR3 DNA follows: TGTGCCAGCAGCCCAAGACTAGTTTCTAATGAGCAGTTCTTC. Protein product: CASSPRLVSNEQFF.

This clonotype was observed many times. The rearrangement uses TRBV28 and TRBJ1-5; D not certain. The CDR3 has 17 residues. The ends were cut back, 3 bases at V and 3 bases at J, with 18 bases in the middle. Germline CDR1 and CDR2: MDHEN and SYDVKM. The CDR3 reads CASSFIGVRSYNQPQHF. CDR3 nucleotides: TGTGCCAGCAGTTTTATCGGGGTTAGGTCCTACAATCAGCCCCAGCATTTT.

This chain joins TRBV24-1 and TRBJ2-1, with 7 positions matching TRBD1. This CDR3 spans 11 amino acids. With 7 bases clipped from V and 16 bases from J, the junction kept 9 bases outside the gene matches. From germline, CDR1 is KGHDR and CDR2 SFDVKD. CDR3 DNA: TGTGCCACCAGCGGGGACAGCCGCAAATTCTTC. Residues: CATSGDSRKFF.

This clonotype was counted ten times or more. This chain joins TRBV18 and TRBJ2-3, with D possibly matching TRBD2 (6 bases). The germline CDR1 and CDR2 sequences are KGHSH and LQKENI. Trimming left V 1 base short and J 0 bases short, with 14 bases between. This CDR3 has 17 residues. The CDR3 loop is CASSPRVAEASTDTQYF. The CDR3, as DNA: TGTGCCAGCTCACCACGGGTAGCGGAAGCTAGCACAGATACGCAGTATTTT.

On this clonotype: Lacking the conserved final phenylalanine or tryptophan, this CDR3 likely reflects a read error. As DNA, the CDR3 is TGTGCCAGCAGCTTAACGTCTAGTTACCGCCCAGCTTTCATT. As protein: CASSLTSSYRPAFI. V and J are TRBV7-3 and TRBJ1-1; D ambiguous. This CDR3 is 14 amino acids long. The V gene's germline CDR1 is SGHTA and CDR2 FQGTGA. V was trimmed by 0 bases and J by 10 bases, leaving 15 bases between them.

Ten or more counts support this clonotype. As DNA, the CDR3 is TGTGCCAGCAGCACCGACACATCCTACGAGCAGTACTTC. Amino acids: CASSTDTSYEQYF. The chain employs TRBV7-2 and TRBJ2-7; D is unclear. Germline values: CDR1 SGHTA, CDR2 FQGNSA. This CDR3 has 13 residues. Trimming removed 5 bases at V and 1 base at J, with 9 bases between.

This clonotype was observed many times. The chain couples TRBV28 to TRBJ2-3; 10 nucleotides match TRBD2. This CDR3 is built from 16 residues. The germline V gene encodes CDR1 MDHEN and CDR2 SYDVKM. Trimming took 3 bases from V and 4 from J; bases not matched to a gene: 7. CDR3 DNA: TGTGCCAGCAGTTTTTTGCTAGCGGGAGAGGCAGATACGCAGTATTTT. Translated, it gives CASSFLLAGEADTQYF.

J is TRBJ2-3 and V is TRBV2; TRBD2 agrees at 13 bases. Germline CDR1 SNHLY, CDR2 FYNNEI. The CDR3 extends over 14 amino acids. V gave up 8 bases and J gave up 14 bases; unmatched junction bases: 13. CDR3: CASRTSGSSIRLYF. In DNA, the CDR3 is TGTGCCAGCCGGACTAGCGGGAGTTCGATACGCTTGTATTTT.

This clonotype was detected many times. The chain uses TRBV9 and TRBJ1-1, with TRBD1 matching over 11 bases. CDR1 SGDLS and CDR2 YYNGEE come from the germline V gene. The CDR3 runs to 14 residues. Unmatched junction bases numbered 8, after V lost 4 bases and J lost 9 bases. This chain's CDR3 is CASSPGQGARKAFF. CDR3 sequence (DNA): TGTGCCAGCAGCCCAGGACAGGGGGCGCGGAAAGCTTTCTTT.

A few counts support this clonotype. The rearrangement joins TRBV6-2 or TRBV6-3 to TRBJ2-1; D remains ambiguous. Germline values: CDR1 MNHEY, CDR2 SVGEGT. This CDR3 is 11 amino acids long. Trimming took off 2 bases at V and 10 bases at J, with 6 bases between the two ends. Written as DNA, the CDR3 is TGTGCCAGCAGTTACGGTCGGGAGCAGTTCTTC. Translating it yields CASSYGREQFF.

Ten or more counts support this clonotype. The chain carries TRBV12-3 or TRBV12-4 and TRBJ2-3, with a weak D call TRBD2 (5 bases). CDR3 length: 14 amino acids. Trimming stripped 7 bases from V and 1 base from J, with 12 bases between. The CDR3 loop is CASMEGRGTDTQYF. DNA for the CDR3: TGTGCCAGCATGGAAGGGAGAGGCACAGATACGCAGTATTTT.

This clonotype has ten or more counts. V usage is TRBV20-1 and J usage is TRBJ2-1; 11 bases are shared with TRBD2. V trimming: 0 bases; J trimming: 9 bases; junction bases outside the gene matches: 10. The CDR3 has 16 amino acids. The germline V gene has CDR1 DFQATT and CDR2 SNEGSKA (reference sequence). CDR3 bases: TGCAGTGCTAGAGAGGATTTAGCGGGAGGGCCGGGTGAGCAGTTCTTC. This sequence encodes CSAREDLAGGPGEQFF.

The V and J genes are TRBV11-2 and TRBJ1-1; TRBD1 might be the D (6 bases). The V end was cut by 5 bases, the J end by 4 bases, with 26 bases between. Germline V lookup: CDR1 SGHAT, CDR2 FQNNGV. There are 18 residues in the CDR3. The CDR3 region is CASSPPKGGAPMSTEAFF. CDR3 in DNA: TGTGCCAGCAGCCCCCCCAAGGGGGGCGCCCCAATGAGCACTGAAGCTTTCTTT.

This chain uses TRBV3-1 with TRBJ2-2, with 8 bases aligning to TRBD2. Trimming took 1 base from V and 15 from J; bases not matched to a gene: 19. The CDR3 is 17 amino acids. Looked up from germline, CDR1 is LGHDT and CDR2 is YNNKEL (reference sequence). CDR3: CASSQVNSGDFRGVVFF. CDR3 nucleotide sequence: TGTGCCAGCAGCCAAGTAAATAGCGGGGATTTTCGGGGAGTGGTGTTTTTT.

The DNA for the CDR3 is TGTGCCAGCAGTTTCGGACAGGGGATGAGCTTGAGCTCCTACAATGAGCAGTTCTTC. As protein: CASSFGQGMSLSSYNEQFF. This chain connects TRBV28 to TRBJ2-1; TRBD1 matches at 9 bases. The germline V gene encodes CDR1 MDHEN and CDR2 SYDVKM. The trim removed 3 bases at V and 0 bases at J, leaving 12 bases unmatched. The CDR3 has 19 amino acids.

This clonotype has ten or more counts. The J gene is TRBJ2-7, the V gene TRBV5-1; the match to TRBD1 covers 8 bases. CDR3 length equals 14 residues. Germline CDR1 is SGHRS and CDR2 is YFSETQ. V was clipped by 1 base and J by 2 bases; unmatched bases: 2. The CDR3 here is CASSLSRGPYEQYF. The CDR3 DNA reads as TGCGCCAGCAGCTTGTCCAGGGGGCCCTACGAGCAGTACTTC. Based on the CDR3 plus reference TRBV5-1 and TRBJ2-7, the full variable domain is KAGVTQTPRYLIKTRGQQVTLSCSPISGHRSVSWYQQTPGQGLQFLFEYFSETQRNKGNFPGRFSGRQFSNSRSEMNVSTLELGDSALYLCASSLSRGPYEQYFGPGTRLTVT.

This clonotype was observed at least ten times. CDR3 in amino acids: CSARLDSDYYEQYF. The CDR3 nucleotides are TGCAGTGCTCGACTCGACTCCGACTACTACGAGCAGTACTTC. The V gene is TRBV20-1, the J gene TRBJ2-7; D perhaps matches TRBD2 (5 bases). This CDR3 comprises 14 residues. Deletions cut 5 bases from V and 3 bases from J, with 17 bases between. The germline gives CDR1 DFQATT, CDR2 SNEGSKA (reference sequence).

The genes are TRBV6-2 or TRBV6-3 and TRBJ2-3; TRBD2 aligns across 9 bases. CDR1 MNHEY and CDR2 SVGEGT come from the germline V gene. The V segment lost 4 bases and the J segment 4 bases; nucleotides outside the gene matches: 6. The CDR3 contains 15 residues. This CDR3 is CASSSPAGGPDTQYF. The CDR3, as DNA: TGTGCCAGCAGTTCCCCCGCGGGAGGGCCAGATACGCAGTATTTT.

This clonotype was found many times. V usage is TRBV12-3 or TRBV12-4 and J usage is TRBJ2-5; no firm D call. The CDR3 extends over 13 amino acids. V was clipped by 1 base and J by 5 bases, with 8 bases between them. The CDR3: CASSLVRSETQYF. In nucleotides, the CDR3 is TGTGCCAGCAGTTTAGTTCGTAGCGAGACCCAGTACTTC.

This clonotype was observed many times. The chain recombines TRBV5-1 with TRBJ2-7; the match to TRBD1 covers 8 bases. The germline CDR1 and CDR2 sequences are SGHRS and YFSETQ. The CDR3 spans 15 residues. J lost 4 bases, V lost 0 bases, and 6 bases had no gene match. DNA of the CDR3: TGCGCCAGCAGCTTGGCCGGGACAGGACATTACGAGCAGTACTTC. Translated: CASSLAGTGHYEQYF. The whole variable domain, remainder taken from reference TRBV5-1 and TRBJ2-7, is KAGVTQTPRYLIKTRGQQVTLSCSPISGHRSVSWYQQTPGQGLQFLFEYFSETQRNKGNFPGRFSGRQFSNSRSEMNVSTLELGDSALYLCASSLAGTGHYEQYFGPGTRLTVT.

This clonotype was observed at least ten times. This chain joins TRBV7-9 and TRBJ2-3, with TRBD2 identical over 9 bases. Trimming took 6 bases from V and 0 from J; bases not matched to a gene: 4. Germline assignment: CDR1 SEHNR and CDR2 FQNEAQ (reference sequence). The CDR3 covers 15 residues. The CDR3 DNA sequence: TGTGCCAGCAGTTTAACTAGCGGGAGCACAGATACGCAGTATTTT. Its protein is CASSLTSGSTDTQYF.

Many counts were recorded for this clonotype. V gene TRBV5-8 combines with J gene TRBJ2-5, with 8 bases fitting TRBD2. The germline V gene has CDR1 SGHTS and CDR2 YDEGEE. CDR3 length: 14 residues. V gave up 3 bases and J gave up 4 bases; unmatched junction bases: 5. The CDR3 region has the DNA TGTGCCAGCAGCTCCCGAAGCGGGAGAGAGACCCAGTACTTC. Amino acids: CASSSRSGRETQYF. The entire variable domain, with the rest obtained from reference TRBV5-8 and TRBJ2-5, is as follows: EAGVTQSPTHLIKTRGQQATLRCSPISGHTSVYWYQQALGLGLQFLLWYDEGEERNRGNFPPRFSGRQFPNYSSELNVNALELEDSALYLCASSSRSGRETQYFGPGTRLLVL.